The 3 T cell receptor beta chains reported below all come from one sample, sequenced in a study of cytomegalovirus exposure and HLA in healthy donors. The PCR ran on 60 Vbeta and 13 Jbeta primers. TCRdb keeps only in-frame clones here, not all; method: immunoSEQ multiplex PCR. The table has 130,000 or so clones, roughly 74% seen once; the top ten hold approximately 3.2%. The sequenced sample consisted of PBMCs. The receptor source for this set is a man between 40 and 49 years old in good health and CMV-seronegative.

The J gene is TRBJ2-5, the V gene TRBV9; 9 bases are shared with TRBD1. After removal of 0 bases from V and 4 bases from J, the junction contained 4 bases not matched to a gene. This CDR3 is built from 15 residues. Germline V CDR1 and CDR2: SGDLS, YYNGEE. This CDR3 reads CASSVGSTGGETQYF. CDR3 sequence (DNA): TGTGCCAGCAGCGTAGGATCGACAGGGGGAGAGACCCAGTACTTC.

The chain has TRBV2 and TRBJ1-3, with 8 bases that match TRBD1. The ends lost 8 bases at V and 0 bases at J; junction bases unmatched: 6. This CDR3 region has 15 residues. Germline CDR1 SNHLY, CDR2 FYNNEI. The CDR3 is CASCRQGSSGNTIYF. In DNA, the CDR3 is TGTGCCAGCTGCCGACAGGGGAGCTCTGGAAACACCATATATTTT.

J is TRBJ1-3 and V is TRBV18; 9 nucleotides line up with TRBD1. The germline gives CDR1 KGHSH, CDR2 LQKENI. The CDR3 spans 16 residues. Unmatched junction bases numbered 3, after V lost 2 bases and J lost 1 base. The chain's CDR3 is CASSPAGTGSGNTIYF. In DNA, the CDR3 is TGTGCCAGCTCACCAGCCGGGACAGGGTCTGGAAACACCATATATTTT.